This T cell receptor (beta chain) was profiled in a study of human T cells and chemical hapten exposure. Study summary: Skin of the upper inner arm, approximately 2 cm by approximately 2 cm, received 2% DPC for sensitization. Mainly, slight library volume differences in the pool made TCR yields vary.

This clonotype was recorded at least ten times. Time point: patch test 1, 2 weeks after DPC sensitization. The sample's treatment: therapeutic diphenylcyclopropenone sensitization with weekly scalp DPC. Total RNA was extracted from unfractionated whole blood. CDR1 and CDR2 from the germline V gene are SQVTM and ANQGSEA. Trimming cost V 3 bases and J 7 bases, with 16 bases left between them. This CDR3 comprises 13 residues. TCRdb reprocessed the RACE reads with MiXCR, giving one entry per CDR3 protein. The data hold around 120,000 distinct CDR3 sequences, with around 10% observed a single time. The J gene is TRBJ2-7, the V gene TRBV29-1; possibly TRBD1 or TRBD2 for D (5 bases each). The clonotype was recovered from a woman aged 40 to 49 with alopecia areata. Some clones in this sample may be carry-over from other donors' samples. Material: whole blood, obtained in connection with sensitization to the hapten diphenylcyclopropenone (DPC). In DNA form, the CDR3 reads TGCAGCGTTGACCTGACAGACGGCGGGGAGCAGTACTTC. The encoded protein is CSVDLTDGGEQYF.